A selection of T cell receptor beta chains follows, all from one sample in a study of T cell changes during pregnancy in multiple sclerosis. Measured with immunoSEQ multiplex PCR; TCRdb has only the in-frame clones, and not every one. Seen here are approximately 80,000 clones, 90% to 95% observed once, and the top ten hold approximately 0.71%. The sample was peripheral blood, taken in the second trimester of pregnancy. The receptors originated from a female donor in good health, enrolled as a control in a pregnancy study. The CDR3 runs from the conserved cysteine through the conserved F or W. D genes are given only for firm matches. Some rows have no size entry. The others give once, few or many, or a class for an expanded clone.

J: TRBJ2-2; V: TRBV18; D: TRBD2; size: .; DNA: TGTGCCAGCTCACCAGGACTAGGCTCCACCGGGGAGCTGTTTTTT; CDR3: CASSPGLGSTGELFF
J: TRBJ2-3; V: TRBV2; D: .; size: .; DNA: TGTGCCAGCAGTGGACAGACGGGTCCCCCCACAGATACGCAGTATTTT; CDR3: CASSGQTGPPTDTQYF
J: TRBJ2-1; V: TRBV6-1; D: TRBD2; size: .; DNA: TGTGCCACAGGGCCTAGCGGCTACAATGAGCAGTTCTTC; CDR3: CATGPSGYNEQFF
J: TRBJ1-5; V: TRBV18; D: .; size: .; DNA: TGTGCCAGCTCACCCGAAGGGGATCAGCCCCAGCATTTT; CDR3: CASSPEGDQPQHF
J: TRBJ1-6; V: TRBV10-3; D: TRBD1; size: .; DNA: TGTGCCATCAGTGAGCAGGGGGGCAATTCACCCCTCCACTTT; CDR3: CAISEQGGNSPLHF
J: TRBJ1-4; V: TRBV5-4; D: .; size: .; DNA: TGTGCCAGCAGCTCCTCGACGGGACACAAAATTTTT; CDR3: CASSSSTGHKIF
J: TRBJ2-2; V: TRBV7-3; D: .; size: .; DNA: TGTGCCAGCAGCTTAGGGGCCAACACCGGGGAGCTGTTTTTT; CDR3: CASSLGANTGELFF
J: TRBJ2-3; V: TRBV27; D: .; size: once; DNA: TGTGCCAGCAGTTTACGGTCATACTACCCTAGCACAGATACGCAGTATTTT; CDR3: CASSLRSYYPSTDTQYF
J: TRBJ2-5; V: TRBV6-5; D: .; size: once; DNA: TGTGCCAGCAGTGACCGGGATCCCAGTGAGACCCAGTACTTC; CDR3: CASSDRDPSETQYF
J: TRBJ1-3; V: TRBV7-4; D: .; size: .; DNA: TGTGCCAGCAGCCCTCAGGACGGACTAGTCTCTGGAAACACCATATATTTT; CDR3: CASSPQDGLVSGNTIYF